The 4 T cell receptor beta chains reported below all come from one sample, sequenced in a study of T-cell memory formation after mild COVID-19. TCRdb re-called the 5' RACE reads with MiXCR, one entry per CDR3 protein. Here the sample spans roughly 190,000 distinct CDR3 sequences, 27% being singletons. The specimen sequenced was PBMCs or a T cell subset sorted from them (not recorded which). These receptors were taken from an adult woman who had mild COVID-19 (a few samples of this study predate the infection). Cell type and time point are not known.

The chain recombines TRBV30 with TRBJ2-1; no reliable D call. This CDR3 region has 14 residues. The germline CDR1 and CDR2 sequences are GTSNPN and SVGIG (reference sequence). The V gene lost 2 bases and the J gene lost 2 bases, with 10 bases spanning the gap. CDR3 amino acids: CAWSIREAYNEQFF. In nucleotides, the CDR3 is TGTGCCTGGAGTATAAGGGAAGCCTACAATGAGCAGTTCTTC.

The rearrangement joins TRBV3-1 to TRBJ2-3, with D perhaps given as TRBD1 or TRBD2 (5 bases each). CDR1 is LGHDT, CDR2 YNNKEL, per germline (reference sequence). This CDR3 region has 12 residues. V was trimmed by 3 bases and J by 6 bases, leaving 7 bases between them. The CDR3 here is CASSHWGDTQYF. In DNA form, the CDR3 reads TGTGCCAGCAGCCACTGGGGGGATACGCAGTATTTT.

In this sample, this clonotype turned up a few times. The chain has TRBV3-1 and TRBJ1-5; no reliable D call. The V gene's germline CDR1 is LGHDT and CDR2 YNNKEL (reference sequence). The V and J ends lost 4 bases and 5 bases respectively, with 9 bases between them. The CDR3 runs 13 residues. The CDR3 loop is CASSPRPYQPQHF. Written as DNA, the CDR3 is TGTGCCAGCAGCCCCCGACCCTATCAGCCCCAGCATTTT.

This chain uses TRBV20-1 with TRBJ2-7; TRBD1 matches at 9 bases. With 0 bases clipped from V and 6 bases from J, the junction kept 12 bases outside the gene matches. Germline CDR1 reads DFQATT; CDR2 reads SNEGSKA (reference sequence). The CDR3 spans 16 residues. CDR3 sequence: CSARDSSEGQGGEQYF. For the CDR3, the DNA is TGCAGTGCTAGAGACTCCTCCGAGGGACAGGGAGGCGAGCAGTACTTC.